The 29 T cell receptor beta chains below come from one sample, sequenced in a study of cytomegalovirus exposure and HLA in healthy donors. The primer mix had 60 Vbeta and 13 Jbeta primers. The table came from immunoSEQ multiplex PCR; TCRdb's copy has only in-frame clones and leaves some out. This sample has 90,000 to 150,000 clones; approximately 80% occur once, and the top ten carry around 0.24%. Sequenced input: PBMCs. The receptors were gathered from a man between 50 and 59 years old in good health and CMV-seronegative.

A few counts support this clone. CDR3: CASSVGPDKQETQYF. DNA of the CDR3: TGTGCCAGCAGCGTAGGACCAGACAAACAAGAGACCCAGTACTTC. V gene TRBV9 combines with J gene TRBJ2-5; D not resolved. The CDR3 is 15 residues long. The V and J ends lost 0 bases and 2 bases respectively, with 11 bases between them. Germline-derived CDR1 and CDR2 are SGDLS and YYNGEE.

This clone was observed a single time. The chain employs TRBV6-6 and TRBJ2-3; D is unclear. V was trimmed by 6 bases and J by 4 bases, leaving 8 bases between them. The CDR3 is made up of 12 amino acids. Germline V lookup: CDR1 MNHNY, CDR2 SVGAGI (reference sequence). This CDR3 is CASRLAADTQYF. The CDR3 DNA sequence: TGTGCCAGCAGGCTGGCGGCAGATACGCAGTATTTT.

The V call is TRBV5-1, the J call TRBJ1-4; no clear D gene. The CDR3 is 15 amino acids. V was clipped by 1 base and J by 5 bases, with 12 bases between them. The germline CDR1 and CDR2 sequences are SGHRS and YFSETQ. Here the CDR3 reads CASSLRPSGNEKLFF. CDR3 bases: TGCGCCAGCAGCTTGAGGCCCTCGGGGAATGAAAAACTGTTTTTT.

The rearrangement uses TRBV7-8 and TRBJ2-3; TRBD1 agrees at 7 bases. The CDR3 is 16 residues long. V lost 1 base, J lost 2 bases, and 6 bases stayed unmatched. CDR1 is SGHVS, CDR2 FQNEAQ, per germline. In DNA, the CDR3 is TGTGCCAGCAGCTTAGTAGGGGACAGCCTCACAGATACGCAGTATTTT. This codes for CASSLVGDSLTDTQYF.

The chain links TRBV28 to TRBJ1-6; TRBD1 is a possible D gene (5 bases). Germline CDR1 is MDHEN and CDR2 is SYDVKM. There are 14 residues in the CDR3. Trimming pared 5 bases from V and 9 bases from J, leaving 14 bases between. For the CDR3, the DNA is TGTGCCAGCAGTGGGGGGGGAAGCGGTTCACCCCTCCACTTT. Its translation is CASSGGGSGSPLHF.

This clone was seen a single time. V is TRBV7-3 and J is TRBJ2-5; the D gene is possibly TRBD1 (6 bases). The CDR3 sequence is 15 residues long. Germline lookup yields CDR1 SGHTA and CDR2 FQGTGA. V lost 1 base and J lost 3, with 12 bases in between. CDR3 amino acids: CASSLIGDKKETQYF. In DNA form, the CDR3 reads TGTGCCAGCAGCTTAATAGGGGACAAAAAAGAGACCCAGTACTTC.

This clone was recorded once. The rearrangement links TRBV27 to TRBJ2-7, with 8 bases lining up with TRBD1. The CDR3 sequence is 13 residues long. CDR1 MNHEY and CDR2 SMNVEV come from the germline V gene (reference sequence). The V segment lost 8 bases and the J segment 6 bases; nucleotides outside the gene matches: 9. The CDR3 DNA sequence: TGTGCCAGCTCGGACAGGGCTTTGCGCGAGCAGTACTTC. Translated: CASSDRALREQYF.

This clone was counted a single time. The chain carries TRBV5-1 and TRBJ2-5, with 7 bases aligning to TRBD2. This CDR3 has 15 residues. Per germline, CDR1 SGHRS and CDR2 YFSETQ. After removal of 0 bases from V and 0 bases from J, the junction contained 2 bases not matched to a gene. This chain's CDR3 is CASSLEAGYQETQYF. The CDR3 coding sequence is TGCGCCAGCAGCTTGGAAGCGGGGTACCAAGAGACCCAGTACTTC.

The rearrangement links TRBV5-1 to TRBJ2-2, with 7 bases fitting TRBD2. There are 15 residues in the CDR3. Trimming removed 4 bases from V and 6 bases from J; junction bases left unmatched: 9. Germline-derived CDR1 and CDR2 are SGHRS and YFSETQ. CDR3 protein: CASSHASGGAGELFF. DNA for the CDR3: TGCGCCAGCAGCCATGCTAGCGGAGGAGCCGGGGAGCTGTTTTTT.

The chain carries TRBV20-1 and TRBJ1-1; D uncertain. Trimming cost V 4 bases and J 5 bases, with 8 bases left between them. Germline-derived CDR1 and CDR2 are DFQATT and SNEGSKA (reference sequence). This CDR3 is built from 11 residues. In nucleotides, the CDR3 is TGCAGTGCTAAACGAGGAACTGAAGCTTTCTTT. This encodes CSAKRGTEAFF.

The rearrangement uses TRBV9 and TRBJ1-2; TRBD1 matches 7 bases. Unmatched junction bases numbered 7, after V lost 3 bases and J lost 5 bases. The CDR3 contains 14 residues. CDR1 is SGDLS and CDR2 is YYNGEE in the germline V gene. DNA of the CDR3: TGTGCCAGCAGCGCCAACACAGGGGCGTATGGCTACACCTTC. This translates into CASSANTGAYGYTF.

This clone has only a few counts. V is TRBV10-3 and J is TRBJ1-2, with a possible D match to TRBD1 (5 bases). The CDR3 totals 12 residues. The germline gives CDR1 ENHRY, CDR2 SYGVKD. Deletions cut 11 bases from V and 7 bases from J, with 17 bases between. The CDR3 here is CASKGSLGGYTF. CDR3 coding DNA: TGTGCCTCCAAGGGGTCTTTAGGTGGCTACACCTTC.

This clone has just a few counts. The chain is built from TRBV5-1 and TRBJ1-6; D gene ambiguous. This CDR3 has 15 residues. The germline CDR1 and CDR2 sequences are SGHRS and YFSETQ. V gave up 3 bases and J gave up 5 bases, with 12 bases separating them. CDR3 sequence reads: CASSSGRRDNSPLHF. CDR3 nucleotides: TGCGCCAGCAGCTCAGGACGGAGGGATAATTCACCCCTCCACTTT.

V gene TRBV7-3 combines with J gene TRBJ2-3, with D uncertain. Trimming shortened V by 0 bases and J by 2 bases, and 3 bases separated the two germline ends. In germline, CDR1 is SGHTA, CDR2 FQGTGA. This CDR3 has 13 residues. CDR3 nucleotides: TGTGCCAGCAGCTTAACCTACACAGATACGCAGTATTTT. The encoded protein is CASSLTYTDTQYF.

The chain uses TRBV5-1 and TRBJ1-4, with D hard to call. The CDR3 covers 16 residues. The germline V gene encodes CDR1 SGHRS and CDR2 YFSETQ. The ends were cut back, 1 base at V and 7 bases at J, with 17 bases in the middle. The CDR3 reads CASSLTSLAGREKLFF. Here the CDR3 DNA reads TGCGCCAGCAGCTTGACGAGTCTGGCAGGCCGTGAAAAACTGTTTTTT.

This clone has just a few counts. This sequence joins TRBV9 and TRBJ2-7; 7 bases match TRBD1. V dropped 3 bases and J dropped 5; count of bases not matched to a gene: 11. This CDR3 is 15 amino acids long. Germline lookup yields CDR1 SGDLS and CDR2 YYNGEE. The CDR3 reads CASSATDRPPHEQYF. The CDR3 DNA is TGTGCCAGCAGCGCAACGGACAGGCCCCCTCACGAGCAGTACTTC.

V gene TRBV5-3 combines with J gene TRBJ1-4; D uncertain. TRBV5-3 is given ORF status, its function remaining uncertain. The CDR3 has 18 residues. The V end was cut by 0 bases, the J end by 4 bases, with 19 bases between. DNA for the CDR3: TGTGCCAGAAGCTTGGTTTCTAGTGCGCATACGGGTAATGAAAAACTGTTTTTT. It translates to CARSLVSSAHTGNEKLFF.

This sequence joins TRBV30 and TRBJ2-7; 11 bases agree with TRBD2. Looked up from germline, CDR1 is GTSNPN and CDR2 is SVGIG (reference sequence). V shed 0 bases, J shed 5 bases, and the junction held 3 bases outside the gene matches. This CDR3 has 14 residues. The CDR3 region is CAWSVSGGADEQYF. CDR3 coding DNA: TGTGCCTGGAGTGTTAGCGGGGGGGCGGACGAGCAGTACTTC.

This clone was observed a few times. In nucleotides, the CDR3 is TGTGCCAGCAGCTTACCCGCGCTAGCGGGAGGGGGCGAGCAGTACTTC. Its protein product is CASSLPALAGGGEQYF. The chain has TRBV5-6 and TRBJ2-7, with 12 nucleotides matching TRBD2. Germline V gene data show CDR1 as SGHDT and CDR2 as YYEEEE. Germline trimming cut 2 bases from V and 6 bases from J; bases unmatched to any gene: 9. This CDR3 is built from 16 residues.

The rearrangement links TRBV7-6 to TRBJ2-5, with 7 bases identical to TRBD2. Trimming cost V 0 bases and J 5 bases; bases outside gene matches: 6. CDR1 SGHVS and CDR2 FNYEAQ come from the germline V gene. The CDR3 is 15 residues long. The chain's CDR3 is CASSLAGGEGETQYF. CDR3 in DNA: TGTGCCAGCAGCTTAGCTGGGGGGGAGGGGGAGACCCAGTACTTC. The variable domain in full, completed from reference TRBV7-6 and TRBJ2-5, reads GAGVSQSPRYKVTKRGQDVALRCDPISGHVSLYWYRQALGQGPEFLTYFNYEAQQDKSGLPNDRFSAERPEGSISTLTIQRTEQRDSAMYRCASSLAGGEGETQYFGPGTRLLVL.

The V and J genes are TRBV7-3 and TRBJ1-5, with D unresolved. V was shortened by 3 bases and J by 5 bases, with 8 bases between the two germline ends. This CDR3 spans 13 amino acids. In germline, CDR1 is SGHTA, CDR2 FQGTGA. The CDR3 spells CASSLNSYQPQHF. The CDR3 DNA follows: TGTGCCAGCAGCTTGAACAGCTATCAGCCCCAGCATTTT. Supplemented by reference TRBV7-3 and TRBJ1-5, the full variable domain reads GAGVSQTPSNKVTEKGKYVELRCDPISGHTALYWYRQSLGQGPEFLIYFQGTGAADDSGLPNDRFFAVRPEGSVSTLKIQRTERGDSAVYLCASSLNSYQPQHFGDGTRLSIL.

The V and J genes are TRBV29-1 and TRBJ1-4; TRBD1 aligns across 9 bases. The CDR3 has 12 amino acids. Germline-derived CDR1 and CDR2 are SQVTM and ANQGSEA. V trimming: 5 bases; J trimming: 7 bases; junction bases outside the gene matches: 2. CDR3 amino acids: CSVKTGGEKLFF. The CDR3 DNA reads TGCAGCGTTAAGACAGGGGGTGAAAAACTGTTTTTT.

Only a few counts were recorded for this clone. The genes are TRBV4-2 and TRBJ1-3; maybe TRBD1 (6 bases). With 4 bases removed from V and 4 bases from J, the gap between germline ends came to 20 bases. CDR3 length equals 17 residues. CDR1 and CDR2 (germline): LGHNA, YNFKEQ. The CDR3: CASSPEVGATGGNTIYF. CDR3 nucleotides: TGTGCCAGCAGCCCTGAAGTGGGGGCCACGGGAGGAAACACCATATATTTT.

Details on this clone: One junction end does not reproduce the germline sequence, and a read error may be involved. The CDR3 DNA reads TGTGCCAGCAGTTACGGGAATTTCTTGGCGGACACTGAAGCTTTTTTT. Amino acid sequence: CASSYGNFLADTEAFF. The V and J genes are TRBV6-5 and TRBJ1-1, with D possibly matching TRBD1 (5 bases). Germline values: CDR1 MNHEY, CDR2 SVGAGI. The CDR3 is 16 residues long.

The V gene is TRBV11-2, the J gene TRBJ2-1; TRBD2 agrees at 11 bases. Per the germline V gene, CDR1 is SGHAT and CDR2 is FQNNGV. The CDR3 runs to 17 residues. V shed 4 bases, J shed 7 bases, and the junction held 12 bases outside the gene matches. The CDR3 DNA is TGTGCCAGCAGCTCAGAATCTAGCGGGGGGTGGGAAAATGAGCAGTTCTTC. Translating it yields CASSSESSGGWENEQFF.

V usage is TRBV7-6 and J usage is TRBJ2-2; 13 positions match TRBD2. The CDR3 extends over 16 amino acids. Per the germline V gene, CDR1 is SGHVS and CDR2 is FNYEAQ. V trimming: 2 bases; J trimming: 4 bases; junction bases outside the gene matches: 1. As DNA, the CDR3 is TGTGCCAGCAGCTTAAGACTAGCGGGAGGCACCGGGGAGCTGTTTTTT. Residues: CASSLRLAGGTGELFF.

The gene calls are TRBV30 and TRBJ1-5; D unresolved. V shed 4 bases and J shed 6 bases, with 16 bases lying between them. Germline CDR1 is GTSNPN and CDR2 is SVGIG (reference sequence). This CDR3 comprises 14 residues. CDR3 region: CAWTGLDGSQPQHF. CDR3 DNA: TGTGCCTGGACCGGACTGGACGGGAGTCAGCCCCAGCATTTT.

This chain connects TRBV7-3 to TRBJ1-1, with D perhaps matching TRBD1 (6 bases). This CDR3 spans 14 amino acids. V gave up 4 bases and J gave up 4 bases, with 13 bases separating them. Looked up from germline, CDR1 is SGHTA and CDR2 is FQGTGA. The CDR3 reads CASSSQGPGTEAFF. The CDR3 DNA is TGTGCCAGCAGCTCACAGGGCCCGGGCACTGAAGCTTTCTTT.

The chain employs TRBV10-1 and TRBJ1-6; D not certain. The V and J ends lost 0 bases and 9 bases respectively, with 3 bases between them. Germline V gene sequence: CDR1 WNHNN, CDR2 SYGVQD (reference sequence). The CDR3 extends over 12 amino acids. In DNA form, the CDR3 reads TGCGCCAGCAGTGAGTCTCGTTCACCCCTCCACTTT. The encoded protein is CASSESRSPLHF.